This T cell receptor (beta chain) was captured in a study of cytomegalovirus exposure and HLA in healthy donors. General observations from the study: It was reported that the classifier diagnosed cytomegalovirus status with high specificity and sensitivity in both the original and validation cohorts. Researchers counted around 170 TCR beta chains as cytomegalovirus-associated. Most TCR sequences proved rare, with some public TCRs found in many donors.

A word on this clone: Its matching antigen is unknown.

Looked up from germline, CDR1 is MNHEY and CDR2 is SMNVEV (reference sequence). Trimming shortened V by 6 bases and J by 8 bases, and 22 bases separated the two germline ends. The CDR3 contains 15 residues. Clones were sequenced by immunoSEQ multiplex PCR, and TCRdb holds only the in-frame ones, with some missing. The table records about 56,000 clones, 93% of them present only once. Sequenced material: PBMCs. This clonotype was sampled from a woman under 30 in good health and CMV-seropositive. The V call is TRBV27, the J call TRBJ1-2; D gene unclear. In DNA, the CDR3 is TGTGCCAGCAGCTTCTCCCCGTCATCAGCGCGGGGCTACACCTTC. Translation gives CASSFSPSSARGYTF.